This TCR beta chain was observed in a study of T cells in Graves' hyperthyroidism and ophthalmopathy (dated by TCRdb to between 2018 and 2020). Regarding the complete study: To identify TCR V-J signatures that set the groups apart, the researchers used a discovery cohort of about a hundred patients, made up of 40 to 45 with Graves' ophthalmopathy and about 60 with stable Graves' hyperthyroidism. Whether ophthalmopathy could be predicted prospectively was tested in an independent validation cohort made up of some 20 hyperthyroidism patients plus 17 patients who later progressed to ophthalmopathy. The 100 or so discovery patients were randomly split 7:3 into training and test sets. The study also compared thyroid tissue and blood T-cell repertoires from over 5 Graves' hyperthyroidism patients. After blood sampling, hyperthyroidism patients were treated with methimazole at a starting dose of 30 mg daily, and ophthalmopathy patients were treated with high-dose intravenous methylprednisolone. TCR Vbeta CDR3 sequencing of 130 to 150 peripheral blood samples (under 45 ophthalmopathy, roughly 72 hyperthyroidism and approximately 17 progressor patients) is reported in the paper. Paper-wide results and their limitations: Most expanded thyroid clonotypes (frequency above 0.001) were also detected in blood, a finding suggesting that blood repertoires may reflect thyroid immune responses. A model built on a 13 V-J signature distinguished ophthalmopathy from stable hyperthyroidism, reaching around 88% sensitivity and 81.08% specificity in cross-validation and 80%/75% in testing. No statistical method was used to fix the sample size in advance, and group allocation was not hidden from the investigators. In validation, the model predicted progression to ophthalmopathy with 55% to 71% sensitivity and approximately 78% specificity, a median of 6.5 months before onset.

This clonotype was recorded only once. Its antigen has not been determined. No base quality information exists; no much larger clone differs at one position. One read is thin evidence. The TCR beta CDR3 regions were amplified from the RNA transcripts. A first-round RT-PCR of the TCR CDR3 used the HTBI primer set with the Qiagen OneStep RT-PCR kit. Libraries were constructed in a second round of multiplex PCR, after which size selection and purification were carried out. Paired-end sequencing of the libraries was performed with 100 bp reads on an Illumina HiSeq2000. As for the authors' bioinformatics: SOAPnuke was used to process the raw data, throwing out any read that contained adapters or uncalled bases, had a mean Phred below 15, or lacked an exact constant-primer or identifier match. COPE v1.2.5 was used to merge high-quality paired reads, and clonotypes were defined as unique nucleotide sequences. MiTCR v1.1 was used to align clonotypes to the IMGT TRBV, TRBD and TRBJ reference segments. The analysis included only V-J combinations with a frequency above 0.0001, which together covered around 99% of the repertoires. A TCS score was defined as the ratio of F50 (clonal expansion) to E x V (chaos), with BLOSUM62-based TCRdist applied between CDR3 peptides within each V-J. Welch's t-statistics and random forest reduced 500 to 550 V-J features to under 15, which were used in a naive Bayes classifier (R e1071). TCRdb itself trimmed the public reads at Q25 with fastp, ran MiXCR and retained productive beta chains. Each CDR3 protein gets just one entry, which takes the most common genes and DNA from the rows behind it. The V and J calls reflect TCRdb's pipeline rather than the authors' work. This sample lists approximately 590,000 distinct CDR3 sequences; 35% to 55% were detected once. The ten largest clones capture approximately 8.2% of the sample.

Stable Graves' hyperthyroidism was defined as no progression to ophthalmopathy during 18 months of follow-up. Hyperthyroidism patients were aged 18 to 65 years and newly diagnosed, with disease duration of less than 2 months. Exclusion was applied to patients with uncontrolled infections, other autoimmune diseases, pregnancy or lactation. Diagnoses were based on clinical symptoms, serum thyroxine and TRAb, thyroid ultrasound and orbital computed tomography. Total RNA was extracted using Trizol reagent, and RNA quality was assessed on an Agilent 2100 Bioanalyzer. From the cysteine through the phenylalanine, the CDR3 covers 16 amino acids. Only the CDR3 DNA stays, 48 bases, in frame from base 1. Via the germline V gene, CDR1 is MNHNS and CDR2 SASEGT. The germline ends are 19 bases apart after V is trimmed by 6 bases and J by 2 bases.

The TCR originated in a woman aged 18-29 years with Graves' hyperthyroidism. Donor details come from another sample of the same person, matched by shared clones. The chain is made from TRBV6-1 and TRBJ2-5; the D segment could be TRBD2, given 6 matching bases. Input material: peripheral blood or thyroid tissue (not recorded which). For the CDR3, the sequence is CASSDLTFGGQETQYF. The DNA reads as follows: TGTGCCAGCAGCGACCTTACCTTTGGGGGGCAAGAGACCCAGTACTTC.